This passage covers 9 T cell receptor beta chains from one sample sequenced in a study of tumor-infiltrating lymphocytes in primary liver carcinoma. Unsorted whole blood served as the source of blood RNA, and germline DNA was extracted as well. A primer matching the constant region was used to make TCR beta cDNA from 450 to 500 ng of total RNA. Employing slightly modified ARM-PCR, three nested multiplex PCR rounds were run, and these gave rise to the TCR beta libraries. Amplification in the first two PCR rounds was performed using TRBV1-TRBV30 forward primers and a C-beta reverse primer for roughly 9 cycles each. TCRdb used MiXCR to reprocess the multiplex PCR reads, holding one entry per CDR3 protein. Of about 200,000 distinct CDR3 sequences in the sample, less than 65% were seen once. The sequencing input was peripheral blood. These receptors all come from a woman between 55 and 75 years old with primary liver carcinoma and hepatitis B virus infection.

As concerns this clonotype: Given a much more abundant clone one base away, this may be a read error. J is TRBJ2-1 and V is TRBV5-4; D assignment may be TRBD1 or TRBD2 (5 bases each). From germline, CDR1 is SGHNT and CDR2 YYREEE (reference sequence). Trimming took 10 bases from V and 7 from J, leaving 21 bases between them. The CDR3 has 14 amino acids. DNA for the CDR3: TGTGCCCACAGGAAGGGACCGGCGGAGAATGAGCAGTTCTTC. Translating gives CAHRKGPAENEQFF. Looking up the rest from reference TRBV5-4 and TRBJ2-1 gives the full variable domain: ETGVTQSPTHLIKTRGQQVTLRCSSQSGHNTVSWYQQALGQGPQFIFQYYREEENGRGNFPPRFSGLQFPNYSSELNVNALELDDSALYLCAHRKGPAENEQFFGPGTRLTVL.

J is TRBJ2-3 and V is TRBV10-3; the match to TRBD2 covers 9 bases. This CDR3 is 16 amino acids long. With V trimmed by 2 bases and J by 2 bases, 5 bases remained unmatched. The germline V gene has CDR1 ENHRY and CDR2 SYGVKD. The CDR3 region is CAISEGLAGNTDTQYF. The CDR3 DNA reads as TGTGCCATCAGTGAGGGGCTAGCGGGAAACACAGATACGCAGTATTTT.

Details on this clonotype: The CDR3 ends on some other residue instead of the conserved phenylalanine or tryptophan, so this is likely a read error. The chain uses TRBV18 and TRBJ2-1, with 11 bases aligning to TRBD2. After removal of 5 bases from V and 8 bases from J, the junction contained 5 bases not matched to a gene. The CDR3 runs to 14 residues. CDR1 is KGHSH and CDR2 is LQKENI in the germline V gene. The CDR3 spells CASSTSGSSHEQFL. The DNA for the CDR3 is TGTGCCAGCTCAACTAGCGGGAGTTCCCATGAGCAGTTCTTA.

This clonotype was detected only a few times. The chain uses TRBV5-4 and TRBJ1-2; D gene ambiguous. Trimming removed 4 bases from V and 4 bases from J, with 17 bases in between. CDR3 size: 15 residues. The germline V gene has CDR1 SGHNT and CDR2 YYREEE (reference sequence). The CDR3 DNA follows: TGTGCCAGCAGCCCAGACGGGTTAAAGGTCTATGGCTACACCTTC. Protein sequence: CASSPDGLKVYGYTF.

This clonotype was counted a single time. A junction boundary mismatches the germline segment, possibly from a read error. The CDR3 sequence is CASGFDRGKCNEQFF. The CDR3, as DNA: TGTGCCAGCGGCTTCGACAGGGGAAAGTGCAATGAGCAGTTCTTC. V gene TRBV11-2 combines with J gene TRBJ2-1; the match to TRBD1 covers 8 bases. This CDR3 spans 15 amino acids. Germline V gene sequence: CDR1 SGHAT, CDR2 FQNNGV.

Points on this clonotype: The missing conserved phenylalanine or tryptophan at the end of this CDR3 makes a read error likely. The rearrangement joins TRBV29-1 to TRBJ1-1; D uncertain. The germline V gene encodes CDR1 SQVTM and CDR2 ANQGSEA. The CDR3 is 12 residues long. V lost 7 bases and J 3 bases, leaving 12 bases between the germline ends. DNA of the CDR3: TGCAGCGAGACCATAGGCGACACTGAAGCTTTCCTT. It codes for CSETIGDTEAFL.

The table lists this clonotype with many counts. The rearrangement links TRBV6-5 to TRBJ2-1; 7 nucleotides line up with TRBD2. The germline V gene has CDR1 MNHEY and CDR2 SVGAGI. The CDR3 loop spans 13 amino acids. V lost 7 bases, J lost 2 bases, and 2 bases stayed unmatched. This CDR3 is CASIGRTYNEQFF. The CDR3 DNA follows: TGTGCCAGCATCGGGAGGACCTACAATGAGCAGTTCTTC.

To note about this clonotype: This CDR3 fails to terminate in the conserved phenylalanine or tryptophan, so it likely reflects a read error. The V call is TRBV11-3, the J call TRBJ2-2; possible D gene TRBD1, 6 bases. This CDR3 contains 14 residues. Germline CDR1 and CDR2: SGHNT and YENEEA. Trimming removed 5 bases at V and 5 bases at J, with 12 bases between. CDR3 DNA sequence: TGTGCCAGCAGCAGGGGGTATGGTACCGGGGAGCTGTTTATT. As protein: CASSRGYGTGELFI.

Comments on this clonotype: A clone one base away is much larger, so this may be a read error. This chain joins TRBV6-5 and TRBJ2-7; the match to TRBD1 covers 7 bases. This CDR3 contains 13 residues. Germline CDR1 MNHEY, CDR2 SVGAGI. The CDR3 DNA reads as TGTGCCAACAGTTACGCGGACAGGTCCCAGCAGTACTTC. This gives the protein CANSYADRSQQYF.